Sequencing of this T cell receptor (beta chain) was carried out in a study of shared clonotypes between healthy human individuals. This CDR3 has 15 residues. Trimming took 4 bases from V and 6 from J, leaving 17 bases between them. Germline loops: CDR1 SGHTA, CDR2 FQGTGA. At deep level, the assay was performed. Sequencing was performed with immunoSEQ multiplex PCR; in TCRdb, only in-frame clones are kept and a portion is missing. This sample has roughly 2,000,000 clones, with 93% found just once. Only CD45RO-negative cells positively selected for CCR7 counted as naive CD8 cells, so terminally differentiated effector memory CD45RA+ cells were excluded.

Sequencing was performed on naive CD8+ T cells from PBMCs. V and J are TRBV7-3 and TRBJ2-3; possibly TRBD2 for D (6 bases). The TCR originated in a man younger than 35 in good health. Some clones in this sample may be carry-over from other donors' samples. The CDR3 bases are TGTGCCAGCAGCTCCACTGGCGGGGCCCTGGATACGCAGTATTTT. Its protein product is CASSSTGGALDTQYF. Using reference TRBV7-3 and TRBJ2-3 for the parts outside the CDR3, the full variable domain is GAGVSQTPSNKVTEKGKYVELRCDPISGHTALYWYRQSLGQGPEFLIYFQGTGAADDSGLPNDRFFAVRPEGSVSTLKIQRTERGDSAVYLCASSSTGGALDTQYFGPGTRLTVL.